This TCR beta chain derives from a study of PD-1 blockade in classical Hodgkin lymphoma. This table comes from immunoSEQ multiplex PCR, and its TCRdb copy is limited to in-frame clones, with some not included. The sample records roughly 52,000 clones, about 89% being singletons. This CDR3 contains 17 residues. Germline trimming cut 10 bases from V and 4 bases from J; bases unmatched to any gene: 15. Germline CDR1 is MRHNA and CDR2 is SNTAGT. Time point in this sample: cycle 4 day 1 (C4D1), after five to seven weeks of nivolumab. Each and every patient relapsed after autologous stem cell transplantation, and patients got differing brentuximab vedotin exposure.

The sample was peripheral blood mononuclear cells (PBMCs), taken before the fourth cycle of nivolumab. The V gene is TRBV6-4, the J gene TRBJ2-3; TRBD2 matches 12 bases. The TCR was taken from a human donor with classical Hodgkin lymphoma. The CDR3 DNA sequence: TGTGCCACCCTTCTAGCGGGGGGGCAGGTATTCGCAGATACGCAGTATTTT. It yields the protein CATLLAGGQVFADTQYF.